Shown below are 6 T cell receptor beta chains from a single sample sequenced in a study of monozygotic twins with cystic fibrosis. Data came from immunoSEQ multiplex PCR; TCRdb stores just in-frame clones and leaves some out. In the table there are approximately 23,000 clones, about 86% of which are singletons. Sequenced material: blood. The receptors shown here come from a woman in her twenties or thirties with cystic fibrosis.

The V gene is TRBV10-2, the J gene TRBJ2-1; D is perhaps TRBD1 (5 bases). The CDR3 contains 14 residues. The V and J ends lost 6 bases and 3 bases respectively, with 12 bases between them. From germline, CDR1 is WSHSY and CDR2 SAAADI. The CDR3 DNA sequence: TGCGCCAGCAGAGGGGAAAGTAGCTACAATGAGCAGTTCTTC. Translating gives CASRGESSYNEQFF.

The rearrangement uses TRBV5-4 and TRBJ2-2; tentatively, D is TRBD1 (6 bases). V lost 0 bases and J 4 bases, leaving 13 bases between the germline ends. The CDR3 has 16 amino acids. Germline values: CDR1 SGHNT, CDR2 YYREEE (reference sequence). CDR3 sequence (DNA): TGTGCCAGCAGCTTGGACAGGGTAACGACCACCGGGGAGCTGTTTTTT. Translating gives CASSLDRVTTTGELFF. The variable domain in full, with the rest retrieved from reference TRBV5-4 and TRBJ2-2, is ETGVTQSPTHLIKTRGQQVTLRCSSQSGHNTVSWYQQALGQGPQFIFQYYREEENGRGNFPPRFSGLQFPNYSSELNVNALELDDSALYLCASSLDRVTTTGELFFGEGSRLTVL.

The chain employs TRBV28 and TRBJ2-2; unclear D gene. The CDR3 loop spans 17 amino acids. Germline assignment: CDR1 MDHEN and CDR2 SYDVKM. Trimming removed 4 bases at V and 2 bases at J, with 17 bases between. CDR3 sequence reads: CASSSTSAGPNTGELFF. The CDR3 region has the DNA TGTGCCAGCAGTTCAACCAGCGCCGGGCCCAACACCGGGGAGCTGTTTTTT.

The chain couples TRBV14 to TRBJ2-1; 9 bases are shared with TRBD2. Per germline, CDR1 SGHDN and CDR2 FVKESK. V dropped 0 bases and J dropped 16; count of bases not matched to a gene: 7. This CDR3 has 13 amino acids. The DNA for the CDR3 is TGTGCCAGCAGCCAAGATGGCGGGGGGGGAAGATTCTTC. This sequence encodes CASSQDGGGGRFF.

The chain joins TRBV9 to TRBJ2-1; D is undetermined. This CDR3 spans 18 amino acids. CDR1 is SGDLS, CDR2 YYNGEE, per germline. V shed 0 bases and J shed 4 bases, with 20 bases lying between them. The CDR3 loop reads CASSVGARDRTRYNEQFF. The CDR3 region has the DNA TGTGCCAGCAGCGTAGGGGCCAGAGATCGGACCAGATACAATGAGCAGTTCTTC. The whole variable domain, remainder taken from reference TRBV9 and TRBJ2-1, is DSGVTQTPKHLITATGQRVTLRCSPRSGDLSVYWYQQSLDQGLQFLIQYYNGEERAKGNILERFSAQQFPDLHSELNLSSLELGDSALYFCASSVGARDRTRYNEQFFGPGTRLTVL.

The chain is built from TRBV10-2 and TRBJ1-3; D unclear. V was trimmed by 9 bases and J by 0 bases, leaving 9 bases between them. CDR1 is WSHSY, CDR2 SAAADI, per germline. The CDR3 is 13 amino acids. The CDR3: CASSSDSGNTIYF. The CDR3 coding sequence is TGCGCCAGTTCTTCAGACTCTGGAAACACCATATATTTT.